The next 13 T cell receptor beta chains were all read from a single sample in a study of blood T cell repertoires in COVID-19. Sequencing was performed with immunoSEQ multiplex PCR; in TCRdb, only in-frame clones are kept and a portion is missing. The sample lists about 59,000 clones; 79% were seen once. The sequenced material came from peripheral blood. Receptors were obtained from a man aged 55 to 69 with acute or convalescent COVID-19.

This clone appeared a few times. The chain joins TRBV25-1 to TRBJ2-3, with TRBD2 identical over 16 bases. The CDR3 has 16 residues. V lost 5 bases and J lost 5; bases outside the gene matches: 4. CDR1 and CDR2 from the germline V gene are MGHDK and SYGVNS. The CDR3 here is CASSPGLAGGLDTQYF. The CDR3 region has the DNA TGTGCCAGCAGTCCGGGACTAGCGGGAGGGCTAGATACGCAGTATTTT.

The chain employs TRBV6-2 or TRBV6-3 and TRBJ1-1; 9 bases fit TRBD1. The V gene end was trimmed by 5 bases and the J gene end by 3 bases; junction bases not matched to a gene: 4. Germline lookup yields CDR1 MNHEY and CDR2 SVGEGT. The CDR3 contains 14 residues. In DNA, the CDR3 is TGTGCCAGCAGTGGACAGGGGACGGACACTGAAGCTTTCTTT. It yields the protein CASSGQGTDTEAFF.

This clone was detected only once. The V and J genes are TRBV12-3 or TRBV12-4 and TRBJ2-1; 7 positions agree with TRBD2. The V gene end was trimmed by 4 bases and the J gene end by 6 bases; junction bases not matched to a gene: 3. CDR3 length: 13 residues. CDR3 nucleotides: TGTGCCAGCAGTTCACTAGCGCCCAATGAGCAGTTCTTC. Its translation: CASSSLAPNEQFF.

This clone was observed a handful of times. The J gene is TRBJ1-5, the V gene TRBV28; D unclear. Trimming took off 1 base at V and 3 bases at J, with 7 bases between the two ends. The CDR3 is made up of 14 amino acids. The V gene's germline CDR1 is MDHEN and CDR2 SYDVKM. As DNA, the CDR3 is TGTGCCAGCAGTTTATTTCGTCCCAATCAGCCCCAGCATTTT. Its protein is CASSLFRPNQPQHF.

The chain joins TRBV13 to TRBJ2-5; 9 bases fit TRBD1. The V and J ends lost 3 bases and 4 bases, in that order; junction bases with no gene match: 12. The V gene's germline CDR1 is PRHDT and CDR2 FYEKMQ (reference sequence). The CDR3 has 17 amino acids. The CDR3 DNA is TGTGCCAGCAGCTTGGTCTCTGGGGACAGGGAACGAGAGACCCAGTACTTC. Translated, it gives CASSLVSGDRERETQYF.

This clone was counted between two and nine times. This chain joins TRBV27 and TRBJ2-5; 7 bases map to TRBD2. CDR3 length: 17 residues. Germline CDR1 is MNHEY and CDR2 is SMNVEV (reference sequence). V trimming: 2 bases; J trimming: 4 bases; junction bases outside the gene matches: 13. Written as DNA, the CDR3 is TGTGCCAGCAGTTTACGTCCACTGCGGGGGTTCGGAGAGACCCAGTACTTC. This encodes CASSLRPLRGFGETQYF.

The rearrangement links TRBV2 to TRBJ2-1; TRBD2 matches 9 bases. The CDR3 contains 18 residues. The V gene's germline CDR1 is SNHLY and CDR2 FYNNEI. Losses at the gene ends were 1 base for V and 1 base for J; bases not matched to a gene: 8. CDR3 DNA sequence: TGTGCCAGCAGTGAAGAGGGTCTGGCGGGGGGGTCCTACAATGAGCAGTTCTTC. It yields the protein CASSEEGLAGGSYNEQFF. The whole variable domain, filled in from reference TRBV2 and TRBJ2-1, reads EPEVTQTPSHQVTQMGQEVILRCVPISNHLYFYWYRQILGQKVEFLVSFYNNEISEKSEIFDDQFSVERPDGSNFTLKIRSTKLEDSAMYFCASSEEGLAGGSYNEQFFGPGTRLTVL.

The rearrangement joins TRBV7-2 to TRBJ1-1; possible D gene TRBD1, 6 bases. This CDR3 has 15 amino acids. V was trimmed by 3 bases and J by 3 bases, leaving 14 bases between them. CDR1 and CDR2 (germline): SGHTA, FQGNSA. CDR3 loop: CASSFGAPGDTEAFF. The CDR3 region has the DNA TGTGCCAGCAGCTTCGGGGCTCCAGGGGACACTGAAGCTTTCTTT.

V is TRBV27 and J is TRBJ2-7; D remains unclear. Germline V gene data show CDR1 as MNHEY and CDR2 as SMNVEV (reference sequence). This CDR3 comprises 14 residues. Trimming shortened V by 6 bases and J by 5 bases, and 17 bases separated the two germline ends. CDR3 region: CASRLTTTYNEQYF. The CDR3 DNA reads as TGTGCCAGCAGACTGACAACAACTTACAACGAGCAGTACTTC.

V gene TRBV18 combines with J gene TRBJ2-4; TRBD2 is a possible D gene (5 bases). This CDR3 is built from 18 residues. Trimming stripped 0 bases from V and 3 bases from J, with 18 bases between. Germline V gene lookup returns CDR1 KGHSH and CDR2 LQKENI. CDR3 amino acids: CASSPPNLPGWGKNIQYF. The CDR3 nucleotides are TGTGCCAGCTCACCACCAAACCTTCCGGGATGGGGCAAAAACATTCAGTACTTC.

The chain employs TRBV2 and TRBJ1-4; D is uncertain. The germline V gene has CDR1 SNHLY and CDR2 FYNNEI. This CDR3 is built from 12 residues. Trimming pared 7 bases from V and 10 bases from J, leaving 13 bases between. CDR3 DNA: TGTGCCAGCACCCCCCTGGAGCGAAAACTGTTTTTT. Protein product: CASTPLERKLFF.

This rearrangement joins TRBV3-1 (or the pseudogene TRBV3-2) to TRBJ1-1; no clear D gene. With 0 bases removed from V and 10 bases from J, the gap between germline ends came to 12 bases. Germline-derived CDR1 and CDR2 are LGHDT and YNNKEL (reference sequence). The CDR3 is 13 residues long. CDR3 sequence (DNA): TGTGCCAGCAGCCAAGAGATAACGGGTAGAGCTTTCTTT. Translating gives CASSQEITGRAFF.

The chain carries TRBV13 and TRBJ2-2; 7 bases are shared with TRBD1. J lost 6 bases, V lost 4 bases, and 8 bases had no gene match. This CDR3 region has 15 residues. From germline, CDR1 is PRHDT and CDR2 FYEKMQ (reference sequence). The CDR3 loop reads CASSSRGTKPGELFF. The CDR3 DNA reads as TGTGCCAGCAGCTCCAGGGGGACAAAGCCCGGGGAGCTGTTTTTT. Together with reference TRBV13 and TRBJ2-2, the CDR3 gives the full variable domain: AAGVIQSPRHLIKEKRETATLKCYPIPRHDTVYWYQQGPGQDPQFLISFYEKMQSDKGSIPDRFSAQQFSDYHSELNMSSLELGDSALYFCASSSRGTKPGELFFGEGSRLTVL.